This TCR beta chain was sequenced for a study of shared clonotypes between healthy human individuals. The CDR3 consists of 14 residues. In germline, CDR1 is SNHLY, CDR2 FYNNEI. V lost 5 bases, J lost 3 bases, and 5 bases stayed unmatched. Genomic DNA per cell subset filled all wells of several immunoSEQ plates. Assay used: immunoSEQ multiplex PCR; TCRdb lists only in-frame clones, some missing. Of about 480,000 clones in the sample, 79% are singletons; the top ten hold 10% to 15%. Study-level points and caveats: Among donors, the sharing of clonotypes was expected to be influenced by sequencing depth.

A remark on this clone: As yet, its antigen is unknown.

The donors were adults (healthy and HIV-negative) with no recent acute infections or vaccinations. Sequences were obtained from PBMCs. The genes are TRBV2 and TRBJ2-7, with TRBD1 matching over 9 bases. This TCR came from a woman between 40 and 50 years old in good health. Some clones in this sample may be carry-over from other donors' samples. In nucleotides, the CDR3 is TGTGCCAGCAGTCTTGGGACAGGGAGCTACGAGCAGTACTTC. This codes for CASSLGTGSYEQYF. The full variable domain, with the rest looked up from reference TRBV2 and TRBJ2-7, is EPEVTQTPSHQVTQMGQEVILRCVPISNHLYFYWYRQILGQKVEFLVSFYNNEISEKSEIFDDQFSVERPDGSNFTLKIRSTKLEDSAMYFCASSLGTGSYEQYFGPGTRLTVT.